The rows below give T cell receptor beta chains drawn from one sample of a study of T cell responses to AZD1222 COVID-19 vaccine. The assay was immunoSEQ multiplex PCR, and TCRdb's table has in-frame clones only and misses some. The table records more than 65,000 clones, roughly nine tenths of them present only once. The specimen was peripheral blood, collected on day 0 of AZD1222 vaccination. The source of these receptors is an adult in good health. Each CDR3 is given without its conserved first and last residue. D genes are given only for firm matches. Expanded clones get a size class; other rows say once, few or many, or leave the size out.

>TRBJ1-2|TRBV6-2/TRBV6-3|-|once
ASSYKGASNYGYT
>TRBJ1-6|TRBV3-1/TRBV3-2|-|few
ASSQDWGRTTVSPLH
>TRBJ1-1|TRBV6-5|TRBD1|-
ASSMDRVNTEAF
>TRBJ2-7|TRBV3-1/TRBV3-2|-|-
ASSQGPVSSYEQY
>TRBJ2-7|TRBV18|TRBD2|-
ASSPPVDGGSYEQY
>TRBJ2-1|TRBV18|TRBD1|-
ASSQLTGTGGKNEQF
>TRBJ1-5|TRBV29-1|-|-
SVRIGGGTNQPQH
>TRBJ1-2|TRBV6-5|-|-
ASSYSPGDYT
>TRBJ2-2|TRBV4-2|TRBD2|-
ASSLGTSGVNTGELF
>TRBJ2-3|TRBV27|TRBD2|-
ASSFLAGGTDTQY
>TRBJ1-4|TRBV29-1|-|-
SVAGAATNEKLF